These T cell receptor beta chains were read from a single sample in a study of cytomegalovirus exposure and HLA in healthy donors. Using immunoSEQ multiplex PCR, the repertoire was profiled, and TCRdb retains in-frame clones only, with some absent. Its table records tens of thousands of clones. The sequenced material came from PBMCs. The receptors derive from a woman aged 25 to 39 in good health and CMV-seronegative. Both conserved end residues are part of each CDR3. Fields, in order: J gene, CDR3 length, D gene, V gene, CDR3 DNA, CDR3 protein. D genes are given only for firm matches.

TRBJ1-4	16	TRBD1	TRBV4-3	TGCGCCAGCAGCCAATTCAGGACAGGGAGCGTTGAAAAACTGTTTTTT	CASSQFRTGSVEKLFF
TRBJ2-1	16	TRBD2	TRBV10-2	TGCGCCAGCAGGATAGGACTAGCGGGTCCTAGGAATGAGCAGTTCTTC	CASRIGLAGPRNEQFF
TRBJ1-6	16	TRBD1	TRBV7-3	TGTGCCAGCAGCCAGACAGGGGCTGCCTATAATTCACCCCTCCACTTT	CASSQTGAAYNSPLHF
TRBJ1-2	11	.	TRBV29-1	TGCAGCGAAGGGGATGACTATGGCTACACCTTC	CSEGDDYGYTF
TRBJ1-6	15	.	TRBV15	TGTGCCACCAGCAGTTTACAGAGGGGGAATTCACCCCTCCACTTT	CATSSLQRGNSPLHF
TRBJ2-3	13	.	TRBV6-6	TGTGCCAGCAGTTCTGGCCCCACAGATACGCAGTATTTT	CASSSGPTDTQYF
TRBJ2-7	14	.	TRBV28	TGTGCCAGCAGTTTACCTACAGGACAAGGAGAGCAGTACTTC	CASSLPTGQGEQYF
TRBJ2-1	16	TRBD2	TRBV7-8	TGTGCCAGCAGCTTAGCGAAGGCTAGCGGAGGAAATGAGCAGTTCTTC	CASSLAKASGGNEQFF
TRBJ1-2	15	TRBD1	TRBV6-5	TGTGCCAGCAGCCCATCCGGACAGGGGGACTATGGCTACACCTTC	CASSPSGQGDYGYTF
TRBJ2-5	16	TRBD2	TRBV5-1	TGCGCCAGCAGCTCCGGAACCCTAGCGGAGCAAGAGACCCAGTACTTC	CASSSGTLAEQETQYF
TRBJ2-5	14	.	TRBV6-5	TGTGCCAGCAGTTACTCGACCGGGGTGGAGACCCAGTACTTC	CASSYSTGVETQYF
TRBJ2-6	15	.	TRBV5-1	TGCGCCAGCAGCTTGTCAACTTCTGGGGCCAACGTCCTGACTTTC	CASSLSTSGANVLTF
TRBJ1-4	15	TRBD1	TRBV14	TGTGCCAGCAGCCAAGTCGGGACAGGGAGGGGAAAACTGTTTTTT	CASSQVGTGRGKLFF
TRBJ2-7	13	.	TRBV25-1	TGTGCCAGCAGTGTTTCTACCTCCTACGAGCAGTACTTC	CASSVSTSYEQYF
TRBJ2-5	17	TRBD2	TRBV29-1	TGCAGCGTTGGGTTTAGGGATGGCGGGAGGGCCAGAGAGACCCAGTACTTC	CSVGFRDGGRARETQYF
TRBJ1-2	14	TRBD1	TRBV18	TGTGCCAGCTCACCAGGGACAGAGTTCAGGGGCTACACCTTC	CASSPGTEFRGYTF
TRBJ1-1	11	.	TRBV20-1	TGCAGTGCTGGAACACAGTATGAAGCTTTCTTT	CSAGTQYEAFF
TRBJ2-7	15	.	TRBV5-4	TGTGCCAGCAGCTTGGGGACCTCCCGGGGCTACGAGCAGTACTTC	CASSLGTSRGYEQYF
TRBJ2-7	14	TRBD1	TRBV19	TGTGCCAGTAGTAGGGGGGACAGGGGCCACGAGCAGTACTTC	CASSRGDRGHEQYF
TRBJ1-2	14	.	TRBV18	TGTGCCAGCTCCTTGAGGGCACAACTCAATGGCTACACCTTC	CASSLRAQLNGYTF
TRBJ2-7	12	.	TRBV27	TGTGCCAGCAGTTCGAGCTCCTACGAGCAGTACTTC	CASSSSSYEQYF
TRBJ2-3	14	TRBD2	TRBV18	TGTGCCAGCTCACCGGGATCCGGGGGGGATACGCAGTATTTT	CASSPGSGGDTQYF
TRBJ2-3	14	.	TRBV6-5	TGTGCCAGCAGTCCCAGGTTCTACACAGATACGCAGTATTTT	CASSPRFYTDTQYF
TRBJ2-5	17	TRBD2	TRBV19	TGTGCCAGTAGTATACCTTCCCGGACGGGGGGAGGAGAGACCCAGTACTTC	CASSIPSRTGGGETQYF
TRBJ1-1	10	.	TRBV20-1	TGCAGTGCTAGGGCAGGGATTCCTTTCTTT	CSARAGIPFF
TRBJ1-2	12	.	TRBV9	TGTGCCAGCAGCCCGGGAAGGGAGGGCTACACCTTC	CASSPGREGYTF
TRBJ2-7	14	.	TRBV6-6	TGTGCCAGCAGTTACTGGGCGGGACCCTACGAGCAGTACTTC	CASSYWAGPYEQYF
TRBJ2-7	13	TRBD1	TRBV18	TGTGCCAGCTCACTCGGACAGGGGGCCGAGCAGTACTTC	CASSLGQGAEQYF
TRBJ1-5	15	.	TRBV9	TGTGCCAGCAGCGTTTCTGGACAGAATAATCAGCCCCAGCATTTT	CASSVSGQNNQPQHF
TRBJ1-5	15	TRBD1	TRBV9	TGTGCCAGCAGCGCGGCCGGGACAGGGAATCAGCCCCAGCATTTT	CASSAAGTGNQPQHF
TRBJ2-7	13	.	TRBV21-1	TGTGCCAGCGGGCAATTAAGAACCTACGAGCAGTACTTC	CASGQLRTYEQYF
TRBJ1-2	13	TRBD1	TRBV6-5	TGTGCCAGCAGTTCAACAGGGGGACGTGGCTACACCTTC	CASSSTGGRGYTF
TRBJ2-3	12	.	TRBV9	TGTGCCAGCAGCGTCTACACAGATACGCAGTATTTT	CASSVYTDTQYF
TRBJ2-7	14	TRBD1	TRBV18	TGTGCCAGCACCGGGACAGGGAGCGCCTACGAGCAGTACTTC	CASTGTGSAYEQYF
TRBJ1-1	15	.	TRBV28	TGTGCCAGCAGTGCCGTGGCACCGGCGGGCACTGAAGCTTTCTTT	CASSAVAPAGTEAFF
TRBJ1-1	13	.	TRBV7-2	TGTGCCAGCAGCTTAGCGTGGACTGTTGAAGCTTTCTTT	CASSLAWTVEAFF
TRBJ2-7	15	TRBD2	TRBV6-6	TGTGCCAGCAGTTATGAGCCTAGCGGGACCTACGAGCAGTACTTC	CASSYEPSGTYEQYF
TRBJ1-2	14	TRBD1	TRBV27	TGTGCCAGCAGGGGACAGGGAGAAGACTATGGCTACACCTTC	CASRGQGEDYGYTF
TRBJ2-2	15	TRBD2	TRBV29-1	TGCAGCGCGGGGGGACTAGCGACGAACACCGGGGAGCTGTTTTTT	CSAGGLATNTGELFF
TRBJ1-5	11	.	TRBV20-1	TGCAGTGCTAAAGGCGGTCAGCCCCAGCATTTT	CSAKGGQPQHF
TRBJ2-1	16	.	TRBV12-2	TGTGCAAGTCGCTTATGTTCGACTAGCCGACACAATGAGCAGTTCTTC	CASRLCSTSRHNEQFF
TRBJ2-2	15	TRBD1	TRBV30	TGTGCCTGTCCAAAGGGGACAGGCCGCACCGGGGAGCTGTTTTTT	CACPKGTGRTGELFF
TRBJ2-5	15	TRBD2	TRBV7-9	TGTGCCAGCAGGCCCATTACGGGGGGAGAAGAGACCCAGTACTTC	CASRPITGGEETQYF
TRBJ2-3	12	.	TRBV4-1	TGCGCCAGCAGCCAGGGCCCAGATACGCAGTATTTT	CASSQGPDTQYF
TRBJ1-5	14	TRBD1	TRBV2	TGTGCCAGCAGCCGGGACAGCGATTATCAGCCCCAGCATTTT	CASSRDSDYQPQHF
TRBJ1-1	18	.	TRBV19	TGTGCCAGTAGTATAGCCCTCCTGGGGGCGGTATTGAACACTGAAGCTTTCTTT	CASSIALLGAVLNTEAFF
TRBJ2-3	15	TRBD2	TRBV18	TGTGCCAGCTCATCACTAGCGGGGGGACCCGATACGCAGTATTTT	CASSSLAGGPDTQYF
TRBJ2-7	13	TRBD1	TRBV6-5	TGTGCCAGCAGTTATTACAGGGGTCACGAGCAGTACTTC	CASSYYRGHEQYF
TRBJ2-7	13	TRBD1	TRBV19	TGTGCCAGTAGAATCGGACAGGGGTACGAGCAGTACTTC	CASRIGQGYEQYF
TRBJ2-5	12	.	TRBV6-6	TGTGCCAGCAGTCGGGGTGGGGAGACCCAGTACTTC	CASSRGGETQYF
TRBJ2-7	17	TRBD2	TRBV4-3	TGCGCCAGCAGCCAGGGGGGGAGCGGGGAGCCTTCCTACGAGCAGTACTTC	CASSQGGSGEPSYEQYF
TRBJ2-1	16	.	TRBV9	TGTGCCAGCAGCGTAGCTCTTGGGCTTTTGGACAATGAGCAGTTCTTC	CASSVALGLLDNEQFF
TRBJ2-7	14	.	TRBV7-6	TGTGCCAGCAGCTTAGTACAGGGCTCCTACGAGCAGTACTTC	CASSLVQGSYEQYF
TRBJ2-2	15	.	TRBV6-1	TGTGCCAGCATCCTACAGGGAGGGGATATCGGGGAGCTGTTTTTT	CASILQGGDIGELFF
TRBJ2-7	15	.	TRBV5-1	TGCGCCAGCAGCTCCATCTCAGGATGGAATTACGAGCAGTACTTC	CASSSISGWNYEQYF